The clone carrying this T cell receptor beta chain appeared many times. TCRdb called the reads again in MiXCR, with one record for every CDR3 protein. The sample lists about 250,000 distinct CDR3 sequences, more than 25% occurring once. The source of the sample is a study of kidney transplant recipient with SARS-CoV-2 infection. The receptor was isolated from a male patient aged 25-45 years who had COVID-19 and was a kidney transplant recipient. Some T cells may possibly be graft donor cells. Sequenced material: a blood sample, taken at baseline and between days 110 and 120 from a kidney transplant recipient.

CDR3: CASSPRGSAYEQYV. CDR3 DNA: TGTGCCAGCAGCCCTCGGGGTAGCGCCTACGAGCAGTACGTC. V gene TRBV13 combines with J gene TRBJ2-7, with D possibly TRBD2 on 5 matching bases. This CDR3 spans 14 amino acids. Deletions cut 5 bases from V and 2 bases from J, with 13 bases between. Looked up from germline, CDR1 is PRHDT and CDR2 is FYEKMQ (reference sequence).